Listed below are T cell receptor beta chains from one sample, sequenced in a study of blood T cell repertoires in COVID-19. The table came from immunoSEQ multiplex PCR; TCRdb's copy has only in-frame clones and leaves some out. The table shows under 200,000 clones, with about 85% occurring only once. Sequenced material: PBMCs or T cells enriched from blood (not recorded which). Every receptor here comes from a middle-aged woman in a cohort exposed to, infected with or recovered from COVID-19 (not recorded which). Both conserved end residues are part of each CDR3. Fields, in order: clone size, D gene, V gene, J gene, CDR3 DNA, CDR3 protein. D genes are given only for firm matches. Clone sizes are given selectively: once, few, many, or a class where the clone is expanded.

clone size: NA; D gene: NA; V gene: TRBV5-1; J gene: TRBJ2-6; CDR3 DNA: TGCGCCAGCAGCTTCCCTCGAACCGTCAGCTCTGGGGCCAACGTCCTGACTTTC; CDR3 protein: CASSFPRTVSSGANVLTF
clone size: once; D gene: NA; V gene: TRBV7-8; J gene: TRBJ2-4; CDR3 DNA: TGTGCCAGCAGCCCAGGTGGGGGGAATTGGGGAAACATTCAGTACTTC; CDR3 protein: CASSPGGGNWGNIQYF
clone size: NA; D gene: TRBD1; V gene: TRBV19; J gene: TRBJ1-2; CDR3 DNA: TGTGCCAGTACCCCCTCAGGGGGATCCTATGGCTACACCTTC; CDR3 protein: CASTPSGGSYGYTF
clone size: NA; D gene: NA; V gene: TRBV5-4; J gene: TRBJ1-1; CDR3 DNA: TGTGCCAGCAGCCCGGCGGTGGGTACTGAAGCTTTCTTT; CDR3 protein: CASSPAVGTEAFF
clone size: NA; D gene: NA; V gene: TRBV7-9; J gene: TRBJ1-5; CDR3 DNA: TGTGCCAGCAGCGGGGGGGTAAGCGAGCCCCAGCATTTT; CDR3 protein: CASSGGVSEPQHF
clone size: once; D gene: TRBD1; V gene: TRBV18; J gene: TRBJ2-7; CDR3 DNA: TGTGCCAGCTCACCACCTCAGGGGGCTGGGGGCGAGCAGTACTTC; CDR3 protein: CASSPPQGAGGEQYF
clone size: NA; D gene: TRBD2; V gene: TRBV10-2; J gene: TRBJ2-3; CDR3 DNA: TGCGCCAGCAGCGGGGCTAGCGGAGACACAGATACGCAGTATTTT; CDR3 protein: CASSGASGDTDTQYF
clone size: NA; D gene: TRBD2; V gene: TRBV9; J gene: TRBJ2-2; CDR3 DNA: TGTGCCAGCAGCGTGACTAGCACCACCGGGGAGCTGTTTTTT; CDR3 protein: CASSVTSTTGELFF
clone size: NA; D gene: TRBD1; V gene: TRBV7-9; J gene: TRBJ2-7; CDR3 DNA: TGTGCCAGCAGCCCAGGGGGGACAGGGGCCGACGAGCAGTACTTC; CDR3 protein: CASSPGGTGADEQYF
clone size: NA; D gene: NA; V gene: TRBV5-6; J gene: TRBJ2-1; CDR3 DNA: TGTGCCAGCAGTAGGGGAGGGGGAACTTACAATGAGCAGTTCTTC; CDR3 protein: CASSRGGGTYNEQFF
clone size: NA; D gene: NA; V gene: TRBV30; J gene: TRBJ2-1; CDR3 DNA: TGTGCCTGGAGTGGAGGGAATGAGCAGTTCTTC; CDR3 protein: CAWSGGNEQFF
clone size: NA; D gene: NA; V gene: TRBV6-4; J gene: TRBJ1-6; CDR3 DNA: TGTGCCAGCAGTGACCGGAGAAATTCACCCCTCCACTTT; CDR3 protein: CASSDRRNSPLHF
clone size: NA; D gene: NA; V gene: TRBV4-2; J gene: TRBJ2-2; CDR3 DNA: TGTGCCAGCAGCCCCATGTGGAACACCGGGGAGCTGTTTTTT; CDR3 protein: CASSPMWNTGELFF
clone size: NA; D gene: TRBD1; V gene: TRBV2; J gene: TRBJ1-1; CDR3 DNA: TGTGCCAGCAGGGGGGGGACAGGGAGCATGAACACTGAAGCTTTCTTT; CDR3 protein: CASRGGTGSMNTEAFF
clone size: NA; D gene: NA; V gene: TRBV5-6; J gene: TRBJ1-5; CDR3 DNA: TGTGCCAGCAGCATGGGACCGCGAGGAATGCTAAGGCCCCAGCATTTT; CDR3 protein: CASSMGPRGMLRPQHF
clone size: once; D gene: NA; V gene: TRBV21-1; J gene: TRBJ2-1; CDR3 DNA: TGTGCCAGCAGCAAATACTTTAGCGGGAGGGACGCGTTGAGCAATGAGCAGTTCTTC; CDR3 protein: CASSKYFSGRDALSNEQFF
clone size: NA; D gene: NA; V gene: TRBV6-5; J gene: TRBJ1-1; CDR3 DNA: TGTGCCAGCAGTTTACGGGGGGGAGGCACTGAAGCTTTCTTT; CDR3 protein: CASSLRGGGTEAFF
clone size: NA; D gene: TRBD1; V gene: TRBV7-6; J gene: TRBJ2-1; CDR3 DNA: TGTGCCAGCAGCTTAAGGACAGGGAATGAGCAGTTCTTC; CDR3 protein: CASSLRTGNEQFF
clone size: few; D gene: TRBD1; V gene: TRBV11-2; J gene: TRBJ2-5; CDR3 DNA: TGTGCCAGCAGGGCACACAGGGGGCAAGAGACCCAGTACTTC; CDR3 protein: CASRAHRGQETQYF
clone size: NA; D gene: NA; V gene: TRBV18; J gene: TRBJ2-5; CDR3 DNA: TGTGCCAGCTCACAGGACAGACAAGAGACCCAGTACTTC; CDR3 protein: CASSQDRQETQYF
clone size: NA; D gene: NA; V gene: TRBV27; J gene: TRBJ1-2; CDR3 DNA: TGTGCCAGCAGTTTTGGGAGGCATCCTAACTATGGCTACACCTTC; CDR3 protein: CASSFGRHPNYGYTF
clone size: NA; D gene: NA; V gene: TRBV7-2; J gene: TRBJ2-1; CDR3 DNA: TGTGCCAGCAGCTTAGCTGACTTCCGAAGCCACAATGAGCAGTTCTTC; CDR3 protein: CASSLADFRSHNEQFF
clone size: NA; D gene: NA; V gene: TRBV29-1; J gene: TRBJ2-5; CDR3 DNA: TGCAGCGTTGAAGAAAGGCGGAGCGAGACCCAGTACTTC; CDR3 protein: CSVEERRSETQYF
clone size: NA; D gene: TRBD1; V gene: TRBV24-1; J gene: TRBJ2-7; CDR3 DNA: TGTGCCACCAGTGATCCTCGGGACAGCTCCTACGAGCAGTACTTC; CDR3 protein: CATSDPRDSSYEQYF
clone size: once; D gene: TRBD1; V gene: TRBV27; J gene: TRBJ2-1; CDR3 DNA: TGTGCCAGCAGCTTAGACAGGGAGTTATACAATGAGCAGTTCTTC; CDR3 protein: CASSLDRELYNEQFF
clone size: NA; D gene: TRBD2; V gene: TRBV14; J gene: TRBJ2-3; CDR3 DNA: TGTGCCAGCAGCCAAGATCTAGCGGGAGGGCGAGATACGCAGTATTTT; CDR3 protein: CASSQDLAGGRDTQYF
clone size: few; D gene: TRBD2; V gene: TRBV19; J gene: TRBJ2-3; CDR3 DNA: TGTGCCAGTAGAACTCTCCTAGCGGGGGGCGTGTATACGCAGTATTTT; CDR3 protein: CASRTLLAGGVYTQYF
clone size: NA; D gene: NA; V gene: TRBV28; J gene: TRBJ1-4; CDR3 DNA: TGTGCCAGTCGACAGGTTAATGAAAAACTGTTTTTT; CDR3 protein: CASRQVNEKLFF
clone size: NA; D gene: TRBD1; V gene: TRBV6-5; J gene: TRBJ1-2; CDR3 DNA: TGTGCCAGCAGCTGGACAGGGGGCGATGGCTACACCTTC; CDR3 protein: CASSWTGGDGYTF
clone size: NA; D gene: TRBD1; V gene: TRBV28; J gene: TRBJ2-1; CDR3 DNA: TGTGCCAGCAGATCAGAATTACAGGGGGCGGATGAGCAGTTCTTC; CDR3 protein: CASRSELQGADEQFF
clone size: NA; D gene: NA; V gene: TRBV6-5; J gene: TRBJ1-6; CDR3 DNA: TGTGCCAGCAGTTACACCCTAAGGGGTTCAGAGTCACCCCTCCACTTT; CDR3 protein: CASSYTLRGSESPLHF
clone size: NA; D gene: NA; V gene: TRBV3-1/TRBV3-2; J gene: TRBJ1-4; CDR3 DNA: TGTGCCAGCAGCCTGACACACGCCACCAGTCTGTTTTTT; CDR3 protein: CASSLTHATSLFF
clone size: once; D gene: NA; V gene: TRBV7-7; J gene: TRBJ2-1; CDR3 DNA: TGTGCCAGCAGCATGGGCCAGAACAATGAGCAGTTCTTC; CDR3 protein: CASSMGQNNEQFF
clone size: NA; D gene: TRBD1; V gene: TRBV6-6; J gene: TRBJ1-2; CDR3 DNA: TGTGCCAGCAGTTACGCCGGGACAGGGGGCTTTGGGGGCTACACCTTC; CDR3 protein: CASSYAGTGGFGGYTF
clone size: once; D gene: TRBD1; V gene: TRBV2; J gene: TRBJ1-1; CDR3 DNA: TGTGCCAGCAGTGAAACTGACAGGGGCGGTTATGACACTGAAGCTTTCTTT; CDR3 protein: CASSETDRGGYDTEAFF
clone size: NA; D gene: NA; V gene: TRBV18; J gene: TRBJ1-1; CDR3 DNA: TGTGCCAGCTCACCCCTAAGAGGGATAATGAACACTGAAGCTTTCTTT; CDR3 protein: CASSPLRGIMNTEAFF
clone size: NA; D gene: TRBD1; V gene: TRBV7-9; J gene: TRBJ1-2; CDR3 DNA: TGTGCCAGCAGCTTAGCGAGGGGACAGGGGTATAGCTATGGCTACACCTTC; CDR3 protein: CASSLARGQGYSYGYTF
clone size: NA; D gene: NA; V gene: TRBV11-2; J gene: TRBJ2-1; CDR3 DNA: TGTGCCAGCAGCTTAGATCGGGGAGGCCCCTACAATGAGCAGTTCTTC; CDR3 protein: CASSLDRGGPYNEQFF
clone size: NA; D gene: TRBD2; V gene: TRBV11-3; J gene: TRBJ2-5; CDR3 DNA: TGTGCCAGCAGCTTGGCTAGCGGGTTTCAACAAGAGACCCAGTACTTC; CDR3 protein: CASSLASGFQQETQYF
clone size: NA; D gene: NA; V gene: TRBV19; J gene: TRBJ1-1; CDR3 DNA: TGTGCCAGTAGCATAAGCCCTCGGGGGAACACTGAAGCTTTCTTT; CDR3 protein: CASSISPRGNTEAFF
clone size: NA; D gene: NA; V gene: TRBV9; J gene: TRBJ2-2; CDR3 DNA: TGTGCCAGCAGCCAAATAGAAACGAACACCGGGGAGCTGTTTTTT; CDR3 protein: CASSQIETNTGELFF
clone size: NA; D gene: TRBD1; V gene: TRBV3-1/TRBV3-2; J gene: TRBJ2-2; CDR3 DNA: TGTGCCAGCAGCTCCCCCGGGACAGGAGGCCCCTGGTGGAGCACCGGGGAGCTGTTTTTT; CDR3 protein: CASSSPGTGGPWWSTGELFF
clone size: NA; D gene: NA; V gene: TRBV7-9; J gene: TRBJ2-1; CDR3 DNA: TGTGCCAGCAGCTTGGGGAGGCTGGGGAATGAGCAGTTCTTC; CDR3 protein: CASSLGRLGNEQFF
clone size: NA; D gene: TRBD1; V gene: TRBV2; J gene: TRBJ2-5; CDR3 DNA: TGTGCCAGCACCGGACAGGCCCAAGAGACCCAGTACTTC; CDR3 protein: CASTGQAQETQYF
clone size: NA; D gene: NA; V gene: TRBV4-2; J gene: TRBJ2-1; CDR3 DNA: TGTGCCAGCAGCCAAGATAGCCTAGAGGTCCCCAATGAGCAGTTCTTC; CDR3 protein: CASSQDSLEVPNEQFF
clone size: NA; D gene: NA; V gene: TRBV29-1; J gene: TRBJ2-7; CDR3 DNA: TGCAGCGCTATCCCATCAGCGTCTCACGAGCAGTACTTC; CDR3 protein: CSAIPSASHEQYF
clone size: NA; D gene: TRBD2; V gene: TRBV19; J gene: TRBJ2-7; CDR3 DNA: TGTGCCAGTAAAATCAGCGGGAGTGTCTACGAGCAGTACTTC; CDR3 protein: CASKISGSVYEQYF
clone size: NA; D gene: NA; V gene: TRBV6-5; J gene: TRBJ1-5; CDR3 DNA: TGTGCCAGCAGGGACCCGCAGGGAGGTAATCAGCCCCAGCATTTT; CDR3 protein: CASRDPQGGNQPQHF
clone size: NA; D gene: NA; V gene: TRBV4-1; J gene: TRBJ1-4; CDR3 DNA: TGCGCCAGCACCCTTGCTCTAGCAACTAATGAAAAACTGTTTTTT; CDR3 protein: CASTLALATNEKLFF
clone size: once; D gene: TRBD1; V gene: TRBV5-8; J gene: TRBJ1-5; CDR3 DNA: TGTGCCAGCAGCTCCGGGACAGGGGGAACTCAGCCCCAGCATTTT; CDR3 protein: CASSSGTGGTQPQHF
clone size: NA; D gene: TRBD1; V gene: TRBV5-4; J gene: TRBJ2-6; CDR3 DNA: TGTGCCAGCAGCCAGGGACAGGGAACCGGGGCCAACGTCCTGACTTTC; CDR3 protein: CASSQGQGTGANVLTF
clone size: few; D gene: NA; V gene: TRBV19; J gene: TRBJ1-1; CDR3 DNA: TGTGCCAGTAGTATAGCAAAACAAGGCCCGTACAGTGAAGCTTTCTTT; CDR3 protein: CASSIAKQGPYSEAFF
clone size: NA; D gene: NA; V gene: TRBV13; J gene: TRBJ2-1; CDR3 DNA: TGTGCCAGCAGCTCCGGAGGCAATGAGCAGTTCTTC; CDR3 protein: CASSSGGNEQFF
clone size: NA; D gene: NA; V gene: TRBV5-1; J gene: TRBJ2-7; CDR3 DNA: TGCGCCAGCAGCGCGGACAGCTACGAGCAGTACTTC; CDR3 protein: CASSADSYEQYF
clone size: NA; D gene: TRBD1; V gene: TRBV10-2; J gene: TRBJ2-7; CDR3 DNA: TGCGCCAGCAGTGATATTACGAGACAGGGGATCTACGAGCAGTACTTC; CDR3 protein: CASSDITRQGIYEQYF